This T cell receptor beta chain emerged from a study of blood T cell repertoires in COVID-19. Study summary: COVID-19 samples from acute and convalescent phases originated in the United States, Italy and Spain. T cells, B-cell-depleted T cells, or PBMCs supplied cDNA or gDNA.

Original data processing: Scientists estimated how many nucleated cells there were by amplifying reference gene primers. Using immunoSEQ multiplex PCR, the repertoire was profiled, and TCRdb retains in-frame clones only, with some absent. V and J calls and clone size are given by that table; D and trimming were obtained from the DNA. This table has some 250,000 clones, approximately 83% appearing once. Germline V lookup: CDR1 SGHVS, CDR2 FNYEAQ. This CDR3 contains 13 residues. The V gene lost 5 bases and the J gene lost 0 bases, with 7 bases spanning the gap. The receptor comes from a man aged 45-65 years with active or convalescent COVID-19. Sequencing was performed on peripheral blood. The chain carries TRBV7-6 and TRBJ1-1, with D possibly being TRBD1 (5 bases). The CDR3 protein is CASSQTVNTEAFF. In DNA, the CDR3 is TGTGCCAGCAGCCAGACAGTGAACACTGAAGCTTTCTTT.